Below, one T cell receptor (beta chain) is given with its context. The target antigen is unknown. The data stem from a study of cytomegalovirus exposure and HLA in healthy donors. The repertoire was sequenced with immunoSEQ multiplex PCR; TCRdb's copy has only in-frame clones and lacks some. The data contain roughly 250,000 clones, roughly 86% of them singletons. The donors were in the approximately 120-subject validation cohort; that cohort was separate from the roughly 660-subject first cohort. The CDR3 has 16 amino acids. Germline assignment: CDR1 MNHNS and CDR2 SASEGT. Between the trimmed V and J ends, which lost 3 bases and 4 bases, there was a span of 18 bases. Regarding the study as a whole: Researchers counted 164 TCR beta chains as cytomegalovirus-associated.

This chain joins TRBV6-1 and TRBJ2-5; weak D call: TRBD1 (6 bases). Sequenced material: PBMCs. The sequence was obtained from a woman in her 30s in good health and CMV-seropositive. CDR3 loop: CASSEPRRGWTETQYF. CDR3 nucleotide sequence: TGTGCCAGCAGTGAGCCCCGTAGGGGGTGGACAGAGACCCAGTACTTC.